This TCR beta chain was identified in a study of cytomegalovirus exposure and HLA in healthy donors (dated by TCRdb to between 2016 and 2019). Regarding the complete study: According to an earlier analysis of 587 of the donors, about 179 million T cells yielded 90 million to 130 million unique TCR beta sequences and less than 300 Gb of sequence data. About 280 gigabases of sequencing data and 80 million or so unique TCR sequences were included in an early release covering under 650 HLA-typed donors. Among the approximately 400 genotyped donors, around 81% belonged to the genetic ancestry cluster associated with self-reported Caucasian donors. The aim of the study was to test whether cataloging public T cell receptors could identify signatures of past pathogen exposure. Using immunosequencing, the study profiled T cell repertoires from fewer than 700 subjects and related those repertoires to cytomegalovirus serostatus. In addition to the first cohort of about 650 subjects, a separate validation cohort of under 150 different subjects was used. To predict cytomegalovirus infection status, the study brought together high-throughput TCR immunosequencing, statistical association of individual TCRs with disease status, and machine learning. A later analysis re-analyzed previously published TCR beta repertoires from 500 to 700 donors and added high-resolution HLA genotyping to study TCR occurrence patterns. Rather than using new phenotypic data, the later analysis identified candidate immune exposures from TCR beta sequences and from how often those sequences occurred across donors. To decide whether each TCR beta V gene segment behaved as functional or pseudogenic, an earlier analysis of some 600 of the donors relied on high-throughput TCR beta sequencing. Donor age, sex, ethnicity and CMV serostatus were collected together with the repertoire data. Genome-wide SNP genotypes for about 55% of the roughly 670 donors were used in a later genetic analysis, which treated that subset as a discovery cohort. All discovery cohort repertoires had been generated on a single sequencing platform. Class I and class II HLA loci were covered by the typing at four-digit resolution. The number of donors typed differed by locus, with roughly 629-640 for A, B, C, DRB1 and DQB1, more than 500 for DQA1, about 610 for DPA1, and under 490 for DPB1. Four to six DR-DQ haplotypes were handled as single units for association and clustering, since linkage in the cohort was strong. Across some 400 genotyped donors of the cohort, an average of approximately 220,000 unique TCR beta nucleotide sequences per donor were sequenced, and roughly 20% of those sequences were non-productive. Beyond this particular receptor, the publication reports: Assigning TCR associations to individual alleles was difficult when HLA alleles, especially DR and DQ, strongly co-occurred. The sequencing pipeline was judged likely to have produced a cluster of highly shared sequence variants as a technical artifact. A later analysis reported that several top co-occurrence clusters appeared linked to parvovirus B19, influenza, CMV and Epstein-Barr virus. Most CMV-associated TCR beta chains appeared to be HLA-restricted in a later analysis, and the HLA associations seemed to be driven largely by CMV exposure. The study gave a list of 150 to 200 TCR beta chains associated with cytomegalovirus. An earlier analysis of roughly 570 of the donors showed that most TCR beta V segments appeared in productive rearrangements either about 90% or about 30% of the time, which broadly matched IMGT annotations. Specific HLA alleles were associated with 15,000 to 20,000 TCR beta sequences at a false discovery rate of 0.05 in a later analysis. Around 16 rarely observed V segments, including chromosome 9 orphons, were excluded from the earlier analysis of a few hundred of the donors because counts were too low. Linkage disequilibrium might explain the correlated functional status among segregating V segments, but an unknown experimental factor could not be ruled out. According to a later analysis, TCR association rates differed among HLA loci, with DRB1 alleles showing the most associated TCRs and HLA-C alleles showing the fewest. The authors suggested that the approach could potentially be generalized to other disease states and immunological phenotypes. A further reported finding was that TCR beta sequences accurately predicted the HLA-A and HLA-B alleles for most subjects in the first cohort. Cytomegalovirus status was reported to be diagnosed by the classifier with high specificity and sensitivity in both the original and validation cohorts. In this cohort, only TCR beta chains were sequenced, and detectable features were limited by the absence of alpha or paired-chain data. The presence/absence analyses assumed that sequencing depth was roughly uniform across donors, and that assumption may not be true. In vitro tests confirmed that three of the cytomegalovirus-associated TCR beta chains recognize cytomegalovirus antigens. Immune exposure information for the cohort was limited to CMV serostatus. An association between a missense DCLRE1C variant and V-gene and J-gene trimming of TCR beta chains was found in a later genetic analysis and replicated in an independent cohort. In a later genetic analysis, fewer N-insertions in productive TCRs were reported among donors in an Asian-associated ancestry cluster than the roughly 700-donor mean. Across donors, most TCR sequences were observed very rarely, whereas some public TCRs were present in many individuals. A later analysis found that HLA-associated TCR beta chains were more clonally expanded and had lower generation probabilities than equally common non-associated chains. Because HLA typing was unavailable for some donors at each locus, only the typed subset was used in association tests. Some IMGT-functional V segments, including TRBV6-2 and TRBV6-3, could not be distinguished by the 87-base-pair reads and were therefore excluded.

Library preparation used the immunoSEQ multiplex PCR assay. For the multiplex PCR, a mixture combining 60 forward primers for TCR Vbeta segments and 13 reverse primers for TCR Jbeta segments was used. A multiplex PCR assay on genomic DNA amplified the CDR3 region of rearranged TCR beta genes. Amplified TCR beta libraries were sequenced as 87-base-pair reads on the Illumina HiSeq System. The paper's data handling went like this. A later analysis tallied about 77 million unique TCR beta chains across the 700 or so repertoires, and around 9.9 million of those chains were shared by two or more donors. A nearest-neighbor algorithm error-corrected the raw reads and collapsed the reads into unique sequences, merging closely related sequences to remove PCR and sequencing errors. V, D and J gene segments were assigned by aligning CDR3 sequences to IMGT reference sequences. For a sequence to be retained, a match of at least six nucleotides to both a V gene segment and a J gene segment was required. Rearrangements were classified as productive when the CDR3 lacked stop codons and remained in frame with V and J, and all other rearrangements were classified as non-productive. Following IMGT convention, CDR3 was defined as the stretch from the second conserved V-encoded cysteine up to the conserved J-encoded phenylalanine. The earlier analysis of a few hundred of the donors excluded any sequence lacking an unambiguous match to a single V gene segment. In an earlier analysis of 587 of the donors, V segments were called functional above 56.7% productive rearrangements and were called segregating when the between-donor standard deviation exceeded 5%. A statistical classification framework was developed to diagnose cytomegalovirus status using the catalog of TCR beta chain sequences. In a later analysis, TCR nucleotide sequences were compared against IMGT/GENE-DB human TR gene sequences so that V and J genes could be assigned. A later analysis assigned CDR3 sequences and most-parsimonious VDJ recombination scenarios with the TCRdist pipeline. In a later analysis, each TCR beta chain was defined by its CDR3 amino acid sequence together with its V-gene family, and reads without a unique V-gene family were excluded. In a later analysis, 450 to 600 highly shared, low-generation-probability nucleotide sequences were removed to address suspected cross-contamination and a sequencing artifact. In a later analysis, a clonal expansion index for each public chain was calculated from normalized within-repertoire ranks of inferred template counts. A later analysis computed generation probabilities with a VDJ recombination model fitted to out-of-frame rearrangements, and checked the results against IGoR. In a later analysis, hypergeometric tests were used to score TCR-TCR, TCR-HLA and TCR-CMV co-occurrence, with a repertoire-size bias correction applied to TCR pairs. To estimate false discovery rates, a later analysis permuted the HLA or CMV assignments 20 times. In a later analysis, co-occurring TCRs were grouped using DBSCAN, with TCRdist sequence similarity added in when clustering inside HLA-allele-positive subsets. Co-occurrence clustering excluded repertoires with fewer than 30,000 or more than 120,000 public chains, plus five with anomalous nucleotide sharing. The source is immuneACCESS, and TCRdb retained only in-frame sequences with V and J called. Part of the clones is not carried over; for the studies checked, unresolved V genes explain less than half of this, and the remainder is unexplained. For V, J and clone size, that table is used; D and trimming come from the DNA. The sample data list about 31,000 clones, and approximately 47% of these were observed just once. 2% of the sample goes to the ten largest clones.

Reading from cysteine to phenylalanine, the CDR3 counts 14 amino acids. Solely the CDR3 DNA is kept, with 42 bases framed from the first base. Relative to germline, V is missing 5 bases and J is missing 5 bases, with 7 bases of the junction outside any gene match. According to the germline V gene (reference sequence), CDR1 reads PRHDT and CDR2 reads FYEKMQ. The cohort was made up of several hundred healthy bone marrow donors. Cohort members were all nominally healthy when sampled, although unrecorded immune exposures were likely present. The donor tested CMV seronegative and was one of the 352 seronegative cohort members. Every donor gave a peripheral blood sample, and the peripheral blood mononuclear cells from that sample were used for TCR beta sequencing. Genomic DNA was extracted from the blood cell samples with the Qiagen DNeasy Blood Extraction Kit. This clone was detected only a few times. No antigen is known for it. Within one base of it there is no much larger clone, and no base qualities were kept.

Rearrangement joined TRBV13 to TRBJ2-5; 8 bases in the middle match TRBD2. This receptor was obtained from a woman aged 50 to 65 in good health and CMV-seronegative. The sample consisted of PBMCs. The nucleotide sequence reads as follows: TGTGCCAGCAGCGAAGGAGGGACTAGGGAGACCCAGTACTTC. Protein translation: CASSEGGTRETQYF.